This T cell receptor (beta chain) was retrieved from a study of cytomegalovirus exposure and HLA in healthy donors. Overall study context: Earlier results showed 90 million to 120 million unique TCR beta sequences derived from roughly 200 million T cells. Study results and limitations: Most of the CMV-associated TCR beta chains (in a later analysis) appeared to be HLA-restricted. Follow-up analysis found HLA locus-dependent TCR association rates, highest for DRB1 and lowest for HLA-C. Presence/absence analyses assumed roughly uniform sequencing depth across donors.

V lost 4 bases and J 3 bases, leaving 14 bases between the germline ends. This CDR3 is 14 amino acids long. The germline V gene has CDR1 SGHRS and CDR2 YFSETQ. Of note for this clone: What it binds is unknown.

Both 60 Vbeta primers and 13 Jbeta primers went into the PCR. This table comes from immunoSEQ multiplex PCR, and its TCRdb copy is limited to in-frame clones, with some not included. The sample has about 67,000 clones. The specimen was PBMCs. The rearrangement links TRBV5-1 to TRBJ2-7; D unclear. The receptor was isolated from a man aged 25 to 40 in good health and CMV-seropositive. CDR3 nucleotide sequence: TGCGCCAGCAGCCCAAAAACAGAGTACTACGAGCAGTACTTC. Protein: CASSPKTEYYEQYF. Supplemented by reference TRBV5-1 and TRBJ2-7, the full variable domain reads KAGVTQTPRYLIKTRGQQVTLSCSPISGHRSVSWYQQTPGQGLQFLFEYFSETQRNKGNFPGRFSGRQFSNSRSEMNVSTLELGDSALYLCASSPKTEYYEQYFGPGTRLTVT.